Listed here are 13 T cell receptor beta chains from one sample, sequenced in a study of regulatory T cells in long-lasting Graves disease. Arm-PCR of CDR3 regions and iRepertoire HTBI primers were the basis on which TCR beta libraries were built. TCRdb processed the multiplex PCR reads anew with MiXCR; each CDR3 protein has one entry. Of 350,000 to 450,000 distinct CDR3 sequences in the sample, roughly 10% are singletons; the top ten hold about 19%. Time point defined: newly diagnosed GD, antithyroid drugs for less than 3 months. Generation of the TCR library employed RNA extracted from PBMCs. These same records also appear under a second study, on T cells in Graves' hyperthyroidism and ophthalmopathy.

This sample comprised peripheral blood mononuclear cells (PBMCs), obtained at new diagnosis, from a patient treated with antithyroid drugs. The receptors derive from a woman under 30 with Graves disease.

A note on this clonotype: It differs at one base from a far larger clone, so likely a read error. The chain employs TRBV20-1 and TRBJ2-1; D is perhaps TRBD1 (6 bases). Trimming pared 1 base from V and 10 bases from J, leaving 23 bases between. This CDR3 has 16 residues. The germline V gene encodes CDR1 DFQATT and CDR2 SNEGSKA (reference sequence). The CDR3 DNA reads TGCAGTGCTAGAGCCCTGGGACATCTAAGGACCTACGAGCAGTTCTTC. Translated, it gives CSARALGHLRTYEQFF.

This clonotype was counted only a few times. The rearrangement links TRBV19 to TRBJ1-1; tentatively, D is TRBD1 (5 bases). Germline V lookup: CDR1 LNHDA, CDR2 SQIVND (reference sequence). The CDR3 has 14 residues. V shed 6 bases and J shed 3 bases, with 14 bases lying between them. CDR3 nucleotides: TGTGCCAGTAGCTCCAGGGAACGGGACACTGAAGCTTTCTTT. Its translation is CASSSRERDTEAFF. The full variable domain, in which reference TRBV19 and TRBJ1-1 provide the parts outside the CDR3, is DGGITQSPKYLFRKEGQNVTLSCEQNLNHDAMYWYRQDPGQGLRLIYYSQIVNDFQKGDIAEGYSVSREKKESFPLTVTSAQKNPTAFYLCASSSRERDTEAFFGQGTRLTVV.

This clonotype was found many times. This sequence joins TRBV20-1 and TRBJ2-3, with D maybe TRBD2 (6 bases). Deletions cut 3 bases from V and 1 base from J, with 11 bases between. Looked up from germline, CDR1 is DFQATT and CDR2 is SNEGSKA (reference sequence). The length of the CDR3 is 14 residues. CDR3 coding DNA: TGCAGTGCTAGGGGCGGGGTCCGCACAGATACGCAGTATTTT. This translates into CSARGGVRTDTQYF.

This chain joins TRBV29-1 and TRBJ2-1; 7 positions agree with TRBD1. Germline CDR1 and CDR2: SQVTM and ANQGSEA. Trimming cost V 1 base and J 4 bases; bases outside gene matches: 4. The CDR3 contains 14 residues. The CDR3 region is CSVEGLGQYNEQFF. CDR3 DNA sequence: TGCAGCGTTGAAGGGTTGGGACAGTACAATGAGCAGTTCTTC.

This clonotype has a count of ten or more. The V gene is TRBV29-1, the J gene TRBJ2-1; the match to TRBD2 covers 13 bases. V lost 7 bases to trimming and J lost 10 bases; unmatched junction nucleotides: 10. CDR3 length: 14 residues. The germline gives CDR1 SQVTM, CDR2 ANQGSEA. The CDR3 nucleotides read TGCAGCGCCCCCCCGGGACTAGCGGGACGGGAGCAGTTCTTC. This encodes CSAPPGLAGREQFF.

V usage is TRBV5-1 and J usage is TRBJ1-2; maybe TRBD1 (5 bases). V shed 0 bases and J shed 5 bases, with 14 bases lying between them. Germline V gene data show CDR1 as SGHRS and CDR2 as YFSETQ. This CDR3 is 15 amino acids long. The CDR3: CASSLGAGGLYGYTF. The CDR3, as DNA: TGCGCCAGCAGCTTGGGTGCCGGGGGACTATATGGCTACACCTTC.

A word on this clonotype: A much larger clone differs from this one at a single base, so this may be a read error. This CDR3 is CASSQDSRDTREYNEQFF. The CDR3 nucleotides are TGCGCCAGCAGCCAAGATTCTAGGGACACCCGGGAATACAATGAGCAGTTCTTC. The genes are TRBV5-8 and TRBJ2-1, with D possibly being TRBD1 (6 bases). The CDR3 covers 18 residues. Germline V gives CDR1 SGHTS, CDR2 YDEGEE.

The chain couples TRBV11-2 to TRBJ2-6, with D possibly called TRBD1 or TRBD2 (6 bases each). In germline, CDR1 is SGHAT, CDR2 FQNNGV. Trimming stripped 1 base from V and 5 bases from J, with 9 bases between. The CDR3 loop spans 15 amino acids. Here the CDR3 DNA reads TGTGCCAGCAGCTTAGTAGGGGGGTGGGCCAACGTCCTGACTTTC. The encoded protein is CASSLVGGWANVLTF. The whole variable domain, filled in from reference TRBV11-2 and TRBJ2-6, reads EAGVAQSPRYKIIEKRQSVAFWCNPISGHATLYWYQQILGQGPKLLIQFQNNGVVDDSQLPKDRFSAERLKGVDSTLKIQPAKLEDSAVYLCASSLVGGWANVLTFGAGSRLTVL.

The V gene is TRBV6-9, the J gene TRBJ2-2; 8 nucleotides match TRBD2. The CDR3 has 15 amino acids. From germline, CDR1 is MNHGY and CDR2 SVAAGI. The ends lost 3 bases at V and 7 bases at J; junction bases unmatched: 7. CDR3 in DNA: TGTGCCAGCAGTTACCAGCGGGAGTATCTCGGGGAGCTGTTTTTT. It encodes CASSYQREYLGELFF.

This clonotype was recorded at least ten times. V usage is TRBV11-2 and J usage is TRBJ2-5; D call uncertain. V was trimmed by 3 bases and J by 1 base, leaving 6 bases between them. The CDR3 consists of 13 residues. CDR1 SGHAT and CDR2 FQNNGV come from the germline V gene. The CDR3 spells CASSFGVQETQYF. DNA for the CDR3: TGTGCCAGCAGCTTCGGAGTCCAAGAGACCCAGTACTTC.

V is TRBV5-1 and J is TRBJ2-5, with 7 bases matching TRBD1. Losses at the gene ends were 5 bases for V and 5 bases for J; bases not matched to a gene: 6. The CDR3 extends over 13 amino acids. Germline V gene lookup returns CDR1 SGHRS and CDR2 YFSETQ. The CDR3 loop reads CASRVQGTETQYF. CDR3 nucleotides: TGCGCCAGCAGAGTACAGGGGACGGAGACCCAGTACTTC. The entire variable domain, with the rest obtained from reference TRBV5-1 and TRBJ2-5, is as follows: KAGVTQTPRYLIKTRGQQVTLSCSPISGHRSVSWYQQTPGQGLQFLFEYFSETQRNKGNFPGRFSGRQFSNSRSEMNVSTLELGDSALYLCASRVQGTETQYFGPGTRLLVL.

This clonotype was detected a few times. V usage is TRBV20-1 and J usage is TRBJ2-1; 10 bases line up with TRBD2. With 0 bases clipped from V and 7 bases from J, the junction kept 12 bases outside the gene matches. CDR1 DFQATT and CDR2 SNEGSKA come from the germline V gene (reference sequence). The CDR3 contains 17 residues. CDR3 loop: CSARDTLAGAVRNEQFF. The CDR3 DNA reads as TGCAGTGCTAGAGATACCCTAGCGGGAGCTGTTAGGAATGAGCAGTTCTTC.

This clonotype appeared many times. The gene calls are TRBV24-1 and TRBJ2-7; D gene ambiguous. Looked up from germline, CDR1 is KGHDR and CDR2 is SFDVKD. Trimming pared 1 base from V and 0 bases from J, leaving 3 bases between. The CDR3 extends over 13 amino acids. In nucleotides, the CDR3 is TGTGCCACCAGTGATTTCTCCTCCTACGAGCAGTACTTC. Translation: CATSDFSSYEQYF.